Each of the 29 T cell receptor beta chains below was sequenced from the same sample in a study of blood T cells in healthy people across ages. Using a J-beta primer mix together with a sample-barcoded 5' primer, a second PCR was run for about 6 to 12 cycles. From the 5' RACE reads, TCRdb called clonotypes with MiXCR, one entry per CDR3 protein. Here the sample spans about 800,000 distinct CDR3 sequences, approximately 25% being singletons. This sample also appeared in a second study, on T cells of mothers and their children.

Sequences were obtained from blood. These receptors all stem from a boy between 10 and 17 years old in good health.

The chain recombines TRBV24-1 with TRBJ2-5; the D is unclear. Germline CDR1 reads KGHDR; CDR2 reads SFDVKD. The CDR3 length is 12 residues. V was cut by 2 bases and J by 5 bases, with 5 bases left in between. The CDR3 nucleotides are TGTGCCACCAGTGATTCGTGGGAGACCCAGTACTTC. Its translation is CATSDSWETQYF.

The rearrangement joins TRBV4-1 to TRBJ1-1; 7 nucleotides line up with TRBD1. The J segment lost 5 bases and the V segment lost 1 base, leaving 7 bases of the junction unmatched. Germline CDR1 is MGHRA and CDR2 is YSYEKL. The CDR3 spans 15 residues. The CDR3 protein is CASSQAERGRTEAFF. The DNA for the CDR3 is TGCGCCAGCAGCCAAGCAGAAAGGGGGCGGACTGAAGCTTTCTTT.

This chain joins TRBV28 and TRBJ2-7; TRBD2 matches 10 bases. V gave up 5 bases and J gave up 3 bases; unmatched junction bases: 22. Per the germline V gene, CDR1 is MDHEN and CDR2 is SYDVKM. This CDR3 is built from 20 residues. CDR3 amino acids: CASSVSLSLAGAPGFYEQYF. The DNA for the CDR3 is TGTGCCAGCAGTGTGTCCCTGTCGCTAGCGGGGGCTCCGGGATTCTACGAGCAGTACTTC.

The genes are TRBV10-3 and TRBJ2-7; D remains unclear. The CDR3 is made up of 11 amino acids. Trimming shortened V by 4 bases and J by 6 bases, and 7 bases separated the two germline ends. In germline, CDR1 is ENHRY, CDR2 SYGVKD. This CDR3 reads CAISGGGEQYF. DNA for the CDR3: TGTGCCATCAGTGGGGGTGGCGAGCAGTACTTC.

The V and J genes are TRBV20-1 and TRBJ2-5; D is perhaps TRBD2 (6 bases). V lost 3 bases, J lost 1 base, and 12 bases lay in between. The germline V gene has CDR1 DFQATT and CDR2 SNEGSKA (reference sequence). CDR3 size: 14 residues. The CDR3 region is CSARSGSGQETQYF. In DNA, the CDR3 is TGCAGTGCTAGGTCGGGTAGCGGCCAAGAGACCCAGTACTTC.

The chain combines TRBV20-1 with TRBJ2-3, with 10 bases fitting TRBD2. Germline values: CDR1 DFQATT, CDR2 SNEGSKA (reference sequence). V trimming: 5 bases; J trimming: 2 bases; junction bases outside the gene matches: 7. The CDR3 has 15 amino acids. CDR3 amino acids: CSALRLAGNTDTQYF. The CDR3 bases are TGCAGTGCTTTAAGACTAGCGGGTAACACAGATACGCAGTATTTT.

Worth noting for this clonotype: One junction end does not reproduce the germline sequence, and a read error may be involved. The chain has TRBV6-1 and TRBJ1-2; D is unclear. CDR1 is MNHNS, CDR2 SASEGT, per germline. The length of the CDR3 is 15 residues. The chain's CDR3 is CASMWSGQQNYDYTF. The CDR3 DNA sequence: TGTGCCAGCATGTGGAGCGGGCAGCAGAACTATGACTACACCTTC.

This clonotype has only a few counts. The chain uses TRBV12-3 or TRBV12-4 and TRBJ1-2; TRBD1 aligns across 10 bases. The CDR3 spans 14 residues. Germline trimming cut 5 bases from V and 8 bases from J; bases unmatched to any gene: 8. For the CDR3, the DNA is TGTGCCAGCAGTGAGAGACAGGGGGCGCGAGGCTACACCTTC. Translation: CASSERQGARGYTF.

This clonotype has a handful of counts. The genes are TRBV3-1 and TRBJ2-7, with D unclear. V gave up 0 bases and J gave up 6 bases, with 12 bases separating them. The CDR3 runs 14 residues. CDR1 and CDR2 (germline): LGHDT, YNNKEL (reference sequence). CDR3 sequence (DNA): TGTGCCAGCAGCCAAGACGAGCAGGACCTCGAGCAGTACTTC. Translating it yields CASSQDEQDLEQYF.

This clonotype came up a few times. The chain's CDR3 is CASSYGHIYEQYF. Written as DNA, the CDR3 is TGTGCCAGCAGTTACGGACATATCTACGAGCAGTACTTC. This sequence joins TRBV7-2 and TRBJ2-7; the D gene is possibly TRBD1 (5 bases). Trimming cost V 6 bases and J 3 bases, with 12 bases left between them. Looked up from germline, CDR1 is SGHTA and CDR2 is FQGNSA. This CDR3 has 13 amino acids.

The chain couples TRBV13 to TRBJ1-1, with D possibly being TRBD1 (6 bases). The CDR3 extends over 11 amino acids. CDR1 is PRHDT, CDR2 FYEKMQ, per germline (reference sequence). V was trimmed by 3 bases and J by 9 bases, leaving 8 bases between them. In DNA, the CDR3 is TGTGCCAGCAGCTTTGGACAGCAAGCTTTCTTT. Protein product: CASSFGQQAFF.

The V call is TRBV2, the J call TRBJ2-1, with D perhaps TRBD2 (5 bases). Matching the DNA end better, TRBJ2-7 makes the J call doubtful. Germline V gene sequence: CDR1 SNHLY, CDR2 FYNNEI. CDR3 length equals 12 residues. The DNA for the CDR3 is TGTGCCAGCAGTGAACCCGGGGACGAGCAGTACTTC. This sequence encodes CASSEPGDEQYF.

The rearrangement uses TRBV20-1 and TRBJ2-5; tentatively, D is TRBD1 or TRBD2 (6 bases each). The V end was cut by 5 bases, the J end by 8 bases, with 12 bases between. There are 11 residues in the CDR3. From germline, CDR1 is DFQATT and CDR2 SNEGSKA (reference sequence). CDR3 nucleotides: TGCAGTGCTCATAGGGGGGTAACCCAGTACTTC. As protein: CSAHRGVTQYF.

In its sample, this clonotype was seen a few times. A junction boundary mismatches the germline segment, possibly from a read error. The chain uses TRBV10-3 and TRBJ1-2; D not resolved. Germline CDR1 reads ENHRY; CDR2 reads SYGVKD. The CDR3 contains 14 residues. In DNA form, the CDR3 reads TGTGCCACCAGTACGTCAACGGAATACTATGGCTACACCTTC. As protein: CATSTSTEYYGYTF.

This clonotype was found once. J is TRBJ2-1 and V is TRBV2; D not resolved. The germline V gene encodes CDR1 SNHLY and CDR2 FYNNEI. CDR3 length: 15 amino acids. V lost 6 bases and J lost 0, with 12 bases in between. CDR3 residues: CASSDIMSSYNEQFF. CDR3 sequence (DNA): TGTGCCAGCAGCGATATTATGAGCTCCTACAATGAGCAGTTCTTC.

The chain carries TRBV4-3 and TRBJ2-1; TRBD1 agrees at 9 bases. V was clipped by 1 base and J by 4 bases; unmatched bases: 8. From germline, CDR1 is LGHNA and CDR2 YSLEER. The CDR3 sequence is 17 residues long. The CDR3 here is CASSQGPDRGLYNEQFF. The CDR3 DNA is TGCGCCAGCAGCCAAGGCCCGGACAGGGGACTATACAATGAGCAGTTCTTC.

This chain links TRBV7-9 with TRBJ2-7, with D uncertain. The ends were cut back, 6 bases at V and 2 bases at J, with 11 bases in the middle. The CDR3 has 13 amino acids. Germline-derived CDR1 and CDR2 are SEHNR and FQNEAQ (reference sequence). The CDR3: CASRLDGTYEQYF. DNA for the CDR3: TGTGCCAGCAGGCTAGACGGTACCTACGAGCAGTACTTC.

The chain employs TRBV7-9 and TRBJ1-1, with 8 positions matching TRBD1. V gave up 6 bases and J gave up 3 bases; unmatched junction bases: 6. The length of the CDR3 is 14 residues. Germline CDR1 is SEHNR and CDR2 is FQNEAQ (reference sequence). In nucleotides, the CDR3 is TGTGCCAGCAGTCTTGACAGGGGAGACACTGAAGCTTTCTTT. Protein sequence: CASSLDRGDTEAFF.

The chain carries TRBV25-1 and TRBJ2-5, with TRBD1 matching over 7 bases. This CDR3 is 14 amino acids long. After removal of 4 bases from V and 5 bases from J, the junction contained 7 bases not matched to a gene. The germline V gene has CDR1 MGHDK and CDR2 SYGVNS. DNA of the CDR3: TGTGCCAGCAGTGCCGGTGGCAGGGGGGAGACCCAGTACTTC. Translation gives CASSAGGRGETQYF.

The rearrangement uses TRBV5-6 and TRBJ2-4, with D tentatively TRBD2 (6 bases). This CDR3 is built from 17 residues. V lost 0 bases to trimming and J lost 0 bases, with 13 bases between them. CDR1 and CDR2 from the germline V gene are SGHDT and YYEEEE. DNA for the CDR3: TGTGCCAGCAGCTTGGCCGGGGACTTCCTAGCCAAAAACATTCAGTACTTC. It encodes CASSLAGDFLAKNIQYF.

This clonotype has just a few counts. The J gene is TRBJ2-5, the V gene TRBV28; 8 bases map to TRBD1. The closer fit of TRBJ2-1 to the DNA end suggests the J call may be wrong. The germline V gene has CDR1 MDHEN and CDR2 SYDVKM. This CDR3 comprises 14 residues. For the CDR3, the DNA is TGTGCCAGCAGTTTAGGAAACAGGGGGTCTGAGCAGTTCTTC. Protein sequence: CASSLGNRGSEQFF.

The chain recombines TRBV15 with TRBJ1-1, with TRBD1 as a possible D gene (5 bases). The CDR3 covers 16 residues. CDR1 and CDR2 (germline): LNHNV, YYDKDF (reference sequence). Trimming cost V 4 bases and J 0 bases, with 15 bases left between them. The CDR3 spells CATSTARAGLNTEAFF. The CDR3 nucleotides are TGTGCCACCAGCACGGCCAGGGCCGGTTTGAACACTGAAGCTTTCTTT. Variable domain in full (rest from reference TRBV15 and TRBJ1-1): DAMVIQNPRYQVTQFGKPVTLSCSQTLNHNVMYWYQQKSSQAPKLLFHYYDKDFNNEADTPDNFQSRRPNTSFCFLDIRSPGLGDTAMYLCATSTARAGLNTEAFFGQGTRLTVV.

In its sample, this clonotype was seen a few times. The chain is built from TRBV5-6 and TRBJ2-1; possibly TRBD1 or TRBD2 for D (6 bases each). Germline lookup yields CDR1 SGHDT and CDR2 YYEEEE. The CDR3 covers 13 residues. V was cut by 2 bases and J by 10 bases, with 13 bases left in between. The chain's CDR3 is CASSLQGGGEQFF. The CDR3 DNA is TGTGCCAGCAGCTTACAGGGAGGCGGCGAGCAGTTCTTC.

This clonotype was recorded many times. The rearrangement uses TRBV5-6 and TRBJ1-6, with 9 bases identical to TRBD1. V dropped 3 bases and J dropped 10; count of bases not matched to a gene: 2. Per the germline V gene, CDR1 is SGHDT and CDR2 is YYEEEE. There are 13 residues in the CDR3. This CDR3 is CASSWTGESPLHF. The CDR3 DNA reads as TGTGCCAGCAGCTGGACAGGGGAATCACCCCTCCACTTT. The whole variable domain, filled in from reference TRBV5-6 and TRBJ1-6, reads DAGVTQSPTHLIKTRGQQVTLRCSPKSGHDTVSWYQQALGQGPQFIFQYYEEEERQRGNFPDRFSGHQFPNYSSELNVNALLLGDSALYLCASSWTGESPLHFGNGTRLTVT.

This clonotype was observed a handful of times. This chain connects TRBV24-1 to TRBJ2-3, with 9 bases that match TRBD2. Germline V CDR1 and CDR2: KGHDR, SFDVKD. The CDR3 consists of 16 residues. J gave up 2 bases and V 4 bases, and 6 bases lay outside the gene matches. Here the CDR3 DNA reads TGTGCCACCAGTGAAGCGACTAGCGGCTACACAGATACGCAGTATTTT. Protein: CATSEATSGYTDTQYF.

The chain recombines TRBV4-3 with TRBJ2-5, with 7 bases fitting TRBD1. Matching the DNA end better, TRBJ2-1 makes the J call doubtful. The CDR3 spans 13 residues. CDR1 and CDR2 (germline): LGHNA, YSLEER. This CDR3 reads CASSHRTGDEQFF. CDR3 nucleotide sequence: TGCGCCAGCAGCCATAGAACAGGGGACGAGCAGTTCTTC.

The CDR3 DNA sequence: TGCGCCAGCAGCCAAGAAGGACAGGGGATGAGCAATCAGCCCCAGCATTTT. Its protein is CASSQEGQGMSNQPQHF. The chain joins TRBV4-1 to TRBJ1-5; 9 bases are a match to TRBD1. The CDR3 has 17 amino acids. Germline CDR1 reads MGHRA; CDR2 reads YSYEKL. The V segment lost 0 bases and the J segment 1 base; nucleotides outside the gene matches: 4.

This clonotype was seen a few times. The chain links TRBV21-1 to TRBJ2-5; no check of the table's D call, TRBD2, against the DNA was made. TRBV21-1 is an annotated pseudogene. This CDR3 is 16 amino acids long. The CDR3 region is CASSKPRTSGGETQYF. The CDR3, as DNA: TGTGCCAGCAGCAAACCTCGGACTAGCGGGGGCGAGACCCAGTACTTC.

As DNA, the CDR3 is TGTGCCAGCAGTTTAGGGGGGGAGGGAACTGAAGCTTTCTTT. It translates to CASSLGGEGTEAFF. The chain links TRBV12-3 or TRBV12-4 to TRBJ1-1; D perhaps matches TRBD1 (5 bases). V gave up 1 base and J gave up 5 bases, with 11 bases separating them. This CDR3 contains 14 residues.